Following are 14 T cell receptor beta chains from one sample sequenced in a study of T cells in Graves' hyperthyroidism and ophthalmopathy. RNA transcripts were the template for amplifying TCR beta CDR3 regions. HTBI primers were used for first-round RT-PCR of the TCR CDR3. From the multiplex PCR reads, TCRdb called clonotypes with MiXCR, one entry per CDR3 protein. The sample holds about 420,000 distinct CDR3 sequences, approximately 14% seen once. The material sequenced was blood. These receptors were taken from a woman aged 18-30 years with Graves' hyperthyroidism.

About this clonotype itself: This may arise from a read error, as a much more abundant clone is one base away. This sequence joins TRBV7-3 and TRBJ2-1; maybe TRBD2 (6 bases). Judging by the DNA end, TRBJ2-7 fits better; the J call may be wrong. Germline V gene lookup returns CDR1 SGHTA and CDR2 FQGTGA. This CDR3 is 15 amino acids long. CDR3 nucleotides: TGTGCCAGCAGCTTGGACGCGGGATCCAACAATGAGCAGTACTTC. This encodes CASSLDAGSNNEQYF.

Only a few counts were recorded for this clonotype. The CDR3 region is CASSLSNGDTPGYNEQFF. DNA of the CDR3: TGTGCCAGCAGTTTATCGAACGGGGACACCCCTGGTTACAATGAGCAGTTCTTC. This rearrangement joins TRBV27 to TRBJ2-1; TRBD1 is a possible D gene (6 bases). V was clipped by 0 bases and J by 4 bases, with 19 bases between them. The CDR3 spans 18 residues. CDR1 is MNHEY, CDR2 SMNVEV, per germline (reference sequence).

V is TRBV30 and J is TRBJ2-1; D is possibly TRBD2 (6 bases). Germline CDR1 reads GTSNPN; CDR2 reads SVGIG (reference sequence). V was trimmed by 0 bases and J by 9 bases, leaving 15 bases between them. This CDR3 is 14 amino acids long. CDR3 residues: CAWSVGSGKVEQFF. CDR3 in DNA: TGTGCCTGGAGTGTCGGTAGCGGAAAGGTTGAGCAGTTCTTC.

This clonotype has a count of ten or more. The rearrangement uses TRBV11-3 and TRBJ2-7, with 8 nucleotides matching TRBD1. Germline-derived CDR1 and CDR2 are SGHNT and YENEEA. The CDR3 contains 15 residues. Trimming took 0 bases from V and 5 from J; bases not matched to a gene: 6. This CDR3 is CASSLDGRQGHEQYF. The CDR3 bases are TGTGCCAGCAGCTTAGATGGCCGACAGGGGCACGAGCAGTACTTC.

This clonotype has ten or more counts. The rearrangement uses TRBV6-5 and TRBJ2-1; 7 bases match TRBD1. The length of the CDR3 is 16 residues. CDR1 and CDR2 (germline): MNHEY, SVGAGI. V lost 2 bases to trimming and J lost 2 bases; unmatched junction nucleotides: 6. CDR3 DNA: TGTGCCAGCAGTTACGGGGCTGGGACAGCCTACAATGAGCAGTTCTTC. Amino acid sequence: CASSYGAGTAYNEQFF.

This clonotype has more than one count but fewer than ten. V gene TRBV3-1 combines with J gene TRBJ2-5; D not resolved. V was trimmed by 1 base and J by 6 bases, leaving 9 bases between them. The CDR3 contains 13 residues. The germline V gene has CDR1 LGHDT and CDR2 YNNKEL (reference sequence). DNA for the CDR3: TGTGCCAGCAGCCAAGGACCGAGTCAGACCCAGTACTTC. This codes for CASSQGPSQTQYF.

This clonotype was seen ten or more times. This CDR3 is CASRLADYNEQFF. The CDR3 coding sequence is TGTGCCAGCAGACTAGCGGACTACAATGAGCAGTTCTTC. The V gene is TRBV2, the J gene TRBJ2-1; 8 bases are a match to TRBD2. Germline V CDR1 and CDR2: SNHLY, FYNNEI. V lost 6 bases, J lost 3 bases, and 1 base stayed unmatched. CDR3 length equals 13 residues.

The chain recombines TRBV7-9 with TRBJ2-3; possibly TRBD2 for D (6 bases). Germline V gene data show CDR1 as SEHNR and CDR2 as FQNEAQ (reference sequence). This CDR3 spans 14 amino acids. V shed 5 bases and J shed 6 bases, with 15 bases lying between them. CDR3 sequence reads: CASSPSGVTDTQYF. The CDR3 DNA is TGTGCCAGCAGCCCCTCGGGGGTCACGGATACGCAGTATTTT.

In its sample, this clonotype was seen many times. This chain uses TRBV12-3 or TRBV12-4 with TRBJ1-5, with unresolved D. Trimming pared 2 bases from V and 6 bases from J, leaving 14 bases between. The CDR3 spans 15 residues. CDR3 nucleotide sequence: TGTGCCAGCAGTTTAAACTACGGCTCCCCTCAGCCCCAGCATTTT. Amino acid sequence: CASSLNYGSPQPQHF.

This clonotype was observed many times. The CDR3 sequence: CASSLEQGQRGNTEAFF. The CDR3, as DNA: TGTGCCAGCAGCTTGGAACAGGGGCAGCGGGGGAACACTGAAGCTTTCTTT. The chain carries TRBV7-9 and TRBJ1-1; 7 bases match TRBD1. The CDR3 is 17 residues long. V dropped 3 bases and J dropped 1; count of bases not matched to a gene: 11. Per the germline V gene, CDR1 is SEHNR and CDR2 is FQNEAQ (reference sequence).

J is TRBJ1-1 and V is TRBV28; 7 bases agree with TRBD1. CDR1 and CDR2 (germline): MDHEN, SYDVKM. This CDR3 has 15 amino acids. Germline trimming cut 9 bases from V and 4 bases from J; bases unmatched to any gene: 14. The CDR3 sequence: CASKRQGVRSTEAFF. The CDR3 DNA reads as TGTGCCAGTAAACGACAGGGTGTAAGGAGCACTGAAGCTTTCTTT.

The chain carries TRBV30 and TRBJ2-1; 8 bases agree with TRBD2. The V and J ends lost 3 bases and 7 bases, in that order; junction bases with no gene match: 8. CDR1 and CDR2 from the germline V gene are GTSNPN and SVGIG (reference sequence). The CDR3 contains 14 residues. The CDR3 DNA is TGTGCCTGGAGAGCAAGCGGGAGAAGAAATGAGCAGTTCTTC. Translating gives CAWRASGRRNEQFF.

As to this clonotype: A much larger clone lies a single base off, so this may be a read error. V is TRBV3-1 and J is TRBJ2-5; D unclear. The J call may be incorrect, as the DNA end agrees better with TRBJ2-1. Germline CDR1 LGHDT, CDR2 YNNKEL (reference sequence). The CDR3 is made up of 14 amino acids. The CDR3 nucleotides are TGTGCCAGCAGCCATACAGATACCCAAGAGACCCAGTTCTTC. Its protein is CASSHTDTQETQFF.

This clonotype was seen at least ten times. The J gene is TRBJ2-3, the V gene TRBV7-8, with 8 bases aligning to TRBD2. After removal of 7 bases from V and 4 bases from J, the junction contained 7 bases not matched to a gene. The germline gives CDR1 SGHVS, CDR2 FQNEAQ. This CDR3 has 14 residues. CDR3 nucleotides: TGTGCCAGCATTCCGGGGGGGCCCGCAGATACGCAGTATTTT. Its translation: CASIPGGPADTQYF.